The TCR beta chain described here comes from a study of blood T cell repertoires in COVID-19. Across the study: Samples representing acute and convalescent COVID-19 were sourced from the United States, Italy and Spain. T cells, B-cell-depleted T cells, or PBMCs supplied cDNA or gDNA.

Original analysis: Scientists estimated how many nucleated cells there were by amplifying reference gene primers. TCRdb keeps only in-frame clones here, not all; method: immunoSEQ multiplex PCR. That table supplies the V and J calls and clone size; D and trimming were determined from the DNA. The sample lists about 330,000 clones, 70% to 90% occurring once. The CDR3 length is 13 residues. Trimming stripped 1 base from V and 10 bases from J, with 11 bases between. From germline, CDR1 is SGHAT and CDR2 FQNNGV. This TCR was sampled from a young man who had recovered from COVID-19. Source material: peripheral blood. J is TRBJ2-1 and V is TRBV11-2, with D possibly matching TRBD2 (5 bases). CDR3 residues: CASSLARVGEQFF. CDR3 coding DNA: TGTGCCAGCAGCTTAGCGAGGGTGGGGGAGCAGTTCTTC.